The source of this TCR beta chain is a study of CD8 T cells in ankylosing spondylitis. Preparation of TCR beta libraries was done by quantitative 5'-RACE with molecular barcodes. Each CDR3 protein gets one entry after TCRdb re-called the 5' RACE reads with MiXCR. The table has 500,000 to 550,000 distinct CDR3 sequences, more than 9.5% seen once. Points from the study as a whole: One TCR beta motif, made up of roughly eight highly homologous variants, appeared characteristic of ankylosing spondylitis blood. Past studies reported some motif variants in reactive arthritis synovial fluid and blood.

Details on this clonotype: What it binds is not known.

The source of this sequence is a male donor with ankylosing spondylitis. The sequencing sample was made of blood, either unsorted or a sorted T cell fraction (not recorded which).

In DNA form, the CDR3 reads TGTGCCAGCAGCTCCTTGATCGGCACAGATACGCAGTATTTT. Encoded protein: CASSSLIGTDTQYF. This rearrangement joins TRBV7-2 to TRBJ2-3; no reliable D call. The germline CDR1 and CDR2 sequences are SGHTA and FQGNSA. Trimming took off 4 bases at V and 1 base at J, with 9 bases between the two ends. The CDR3 has 14 amino acids.